This T cell receptor beta chain was observed in a study of neurological immune-mediated disorders. This clonotype was seen ten or more times. The CDR3 runs to 13 residues. Trimming stripped 6 bases from V and 7 bases from J, with 15 bases between. Germline V gene lookup returns CDR1 MNHEY and CDR2 SVGAGI. TCRdb reprocessed the 5' RACE reads via MiXCR and lists one record per CDR3 protein. This sample has 95,000 to 110,000 distinct CDR3 sequences, with about a tenth found just once. As to time point: longitudinal time-point 3. The rearrangement joins TRBV6-5 to TRBJ1-1; tentatively, D is TRBD1 (6 bases). The origin of this receptor is a female donor with HTLV-1-associated myelopathy (HAM/TSP). The sample taken for sequencing was PBMCs. The CDR3 reads CASSSRGFGEAFF. CDR3 in DNA: TGTGCCAGCAGCTCCAGGGGCTTTGGTGAAGCTTTCTTT.